Listed here are 22 T cell receptor beta chains from one sample, sequenced in a study of T cells in Graves' hyperthyroidism and ophthalmopathy (dated by TCRdb to 2018 to 2020). Library preparation employed multiplex PCR. The listed sequencing device is Illumina HiSeq 2000. The TCR beta CDR3 regions were amplified from RNA transcripts. A first-round RT-PCR of the TCR CDR3 used the HTBI primer set with the Qiagen OneStep RT-PCR kit. The public reads were run again by TCRdb, first through fastp at Q25 and then through MiXCR, and only productive beta chains were kept. Each entry merges the rows of one CDR3 protein and shows their most common DNA and genes. The table for this sample lists approximately 640,000 distinct CDR3 sequences; roughly 46% of them were counted only once. More than 7% of the sample is in the top ten clones. Sample: peripheral blood or thyroid tissue (not recorded which). The source of these receptors is an adult man with Graves' disease, either hyperthyroidism or ophthalmopathy (not recorded which).

The chain carries TRBV2 and TRBJ1-5; D not resolved. Germline V gene sequence: CDR1 SNHLY, CDR2 FYNNEI. This CDR3 spans 13 amino acids. V was pared by 6 bases and J by 4 bases, with 10 bases between. The CDR3 DNA follows: TGTGCCAGCAGCAACGGAAGAAATCAGCCCCAGCATTTT. This translates into CASSNGRNQPQHF.

Comments on this clonotype: Given the absence of the conserved phenylalanine or tryptophan at the CDR3 end, a read error is likely. V gene TRBV7-9 combines with J gene TRBJ1-6, with D possibly matching TRBD1 (5 bases). With 4 bases removed from V and 5 bases from J, the gap between germline ends came to 24 bases. The CDR3 runs 19 residues. In germline, CDR1 is SEHNR, CDR2 FQNEAQ (reference sequence). The CDR3 reads CASSSTQRGSRQNNSPLHL. The CDR3 DNA sequence: TGTGCCAGCAGCTCCACGCAGCGGGGCTCGCGTCAGAATAATTCACCCCTCCACCTT.

This clonotype was found many times. The gene calls are TRBV7-9 and TRBJ1-2, with a possible D match to TRBD1 (6 bases). Germline V lookup: CDR1 SEHNR, CDR2 FQNEAQ (reference sequence). V was clipped by 4 bases and J by 2 bases, with 8 bases between them. The CDR3 is 13 residues long. The CDR3 region has the DNA TGTGCCAGCAGCTACAGGGAAAACTATGGCTACACCTTC. Translating it yields CASSYRENYGYTF.

This chain's CDR3 is CATSRGSGANVLTF. In DNA, the CDR3 is TGTGCCACCAGCAGGGGGTCGGGGGCCAACGTCCTGACTTTC. The chain links TRBV15 to TRBJ2-6; D uncertain. This CDR3 is 14 amino acids long. In germline, CDR1 is LNHNV, CDR2 YYDKDF (reference sequence). V was shortened by 3 bases and J by 4 bases, with 7 bases between the two germline ends.

This clonotype was detected ten times or more. An end of the junction differs from the germline gene, which may be a read error. V usage is TRBV29-1 and J usage is TRBJ2-7; weak D call: TRBD1 (6 bases). CDR3 length: 11 residues. Germline V gene lookup returns CDR1 SQVTM and CDR2 ANQGSEA. Here the CDR3 reads CSVEGGYEQYF. DNA of the CDR3: TGCAGCGTCGAAGGGGGCTACGAGCAGTACTTC.

The chain uses TRBV7-8 and TRBJ1-6; 8 bases are a match to TRBD1. This CDR3 is 13 amino acids long. Germline CDR1 is SGHVS and CDR2 is FQNEAQ. The CDR3 reads CAGGQGGNSPLHF. DNA for the CDR3: TGTGCTGGAGGACAGGGAGGTAATTCACCCCTCCACTTT.

This clonotype was seen only a few times. V gene TRBV29-1 combines with J gene TRBJ1-4; D might be TRBD1 (5 bases). Germline CDR1 and CDR2: SQVTM and ANQGSEA. V was pared by 1 base and J by 8 bases, with 17 bases between. The CDR3 sequence is 15 residues long. The CDR3 bases are TGCAGCGTTGAAGGGTTAGAGGGGATTGGCGAAAAACTGTTTTTT. It encodes CSVEGLEGIGEKLFF.

To note about this clonotype: Being one base from a much bigger clone, this may be a read error. The rearrangement links TRBV2 to TRBJ1-1; D remains ambiguous. The length of the CDR3 is 12 residues. Germline V CDR1 and CDR2: SNHLY, FYNNEI. Trimming cost V 6 bases and J 0 bases, with 5 bases left between them. CDR3 region: CASRKVNTEAFF. CDR3 nucleotides: TGTGCCAGCAGAAAGGTGAACACTGAAGCTTTCTTT.

The J gene is TRBJ1-1, the V gene TRBV10-3; TRBD1 matches 7 bases. CDR1 is ENHRY and CDR2 is SYGVKD in the germline V gene. The CDR3 has 12 amino acids. CDR3 amino acids: CARVPGGTEAFF. As DNA, the CDR3 is TGTGCTAGAGTTCCAGGGGGTACTGAAGCTTTCTTT.

The sample holds a few counts of this clonotype. A read error may explain this, as a much larger clone is one base away. In DNA, the CDR3 is TGTGCCACCGGGACACTGAACACTGAAGCTTTCTTT. Its protein is CATGTLNTEAFF. The rearrangement uses TRBV10-3 and TRBJ1-1; D is possibly TRBD1 (6 bases). The CDR3 sequence is 12 residues long. Germline loops: CDR1 ENHRY, CDR2 SYGVKD. With 10 bases removed from V and 0 bases from J, the gap between germline ends came to 9 bases.

The chain carries TRBV6-1 and TRBJ1-2; 7 bases are a match to TRBD1. The CDR3 consists of 12 residues. The junction had 5 bases not matched to a gene; V was cut back by 6 bases and J by 7 bases. CDR1 and CDR2 from the germline V gene are MNHNS and SASEGT. CDR3 protein: CASSQSGGGYTF. The CDR3 DNA reads TGTGCCAGCAGCCAATCAGGGGGTGGCTACACCTTC.

The rearrangement links TRBV2 to TRBJ1-5, with D unclear. Looked up from germline, CDR1 is SNHLY and CDR2 is FYNNEI. Trimming removed 6 bases from V and 2 bases from J, with 17 bases in between. The CDR3 is made up of 16 amino acids. The CDR3 protein is CASSVASAGGNQPQHF. As DNA, the CDR3 is TGTGCCAGCAGCGTAGCGTCAGCGGGAGGCAATCAGCCCCAGCATTTT.

Remarks on this clonotype: A much bigger clone sits one base away, suggesting this may be a read error. V is TRBV29-1 and J is TRBJ2-7; D might be TRBD1 (6 bases). The germline gives CDR1 SQVTM, CDR2 ANQGSEA. The CDR3 sequence is 13 residues long. The CDR3 coding sequence is TGCAGCGCTGAACAACAGGGCTTGGGGGAGCAGTACTTC. Its protein product is CSAEQQGLGEQYF.

This clonotype was seen at least ten times. The rearrangement links TRBV7-9 to TRBJ1-2; 7 bases agree with TRBD1. Germline V gene sequence: CDR1 SEHNR, CDR2 FQNEAQ (reference sequence). With V trimmed by 1 base and J by 4 bases, 3 bases remained unmatched. CDR3 length equals 14 residues. In DNA, the CDR3 is TGTGCCAGCAGCTTAGATGGGACAGTCTATGGCTACACCTTC. Encoded protein: CASSLDGTVYGYTF.

The V call is TRBV19, the J call TRBJ1-1, with 10 bases aligning to TRBD1. The CDR3 runs to 15 residues. Germline loops: CDR1 LNHDA, CDR2 SQIVND (reference sequence). V lost 5 bases to trimming and J lost 2 bases; unmatched junction nucleotides: 5. CDR3 residues: CASSPDRGQNTEAFF. In DNA, the CDR3 is TGTGCCAGTAGTCCTGACAGGGGGCAAAACACTGAAGCTTTCTTT. The full variable domain, completed using reference TRBV19 and TRBJ1-1, is DGGITQSPKYLFRKEGQNVTLSCEQNLNHDAMYWYRQDPGQGLRLIYYSQIVNDFQKGDIAEGYSVSREKKESFPLTVTSAQKNPTAFYLCASSPDRGQNTEAFFGQGTRLTVV.

With regard to this clonotype: One base away lies a much larger clone, so this may be a sequencing read error. The chain couples TRBV7-9 to TRBJ1-2, with no clear D. Germline CDR1 reads SEHNR; CDR2 reads FQNEAQ (reference sequence). Trimming removed 1 base from V and 2 bases from J, with 5 bases in between. This CDR3 is 13 amino acids long. The CDR3 here is CASSLDWNYGYTF. The DNA of the CDR3 is TGTGCCAGCAGCTTAGACTGGAACTATGGCTACACCTTC. Together with reference TRBV7-9 and TRBJ1-2, the CDR3 gives the full variable domain: DTGVSQNPRHKITKRGQNVTFRCDPISEHNRLYWYRQTLGQGPEFLTYFQNEAQLEKSRLLSDRFSAERPKGSFSTLEIQRTEQGDSAMYLCASSLDWNYGYTFGSGTRLTVV.

The CDR3 sequence: CASSLDGRREYEQYF. The CDR3, as DNA: TGTGCCAGCAGCTTAGATGGCAGGAGGGAGTACGAGCAGTACTTC. The rearrangement joins TRBV7-9 to TRBJ2-7, with D perhaps matching TRBD2 (6 bases). V gave up 1 base and J gave up 4 bases, with 14 bases separating them. The CDR3 is 15 amino acids. The germline V gene encodes CDR1 SEHNR and CDR2 FQNEAQ (reference sequence).

The chain recombines TRBV13 with TRBJ2-7; D remains ambiguous. CDR3 size: 12 residues. With 8 bases removed from V and 3 bases from J, the gap between germline ends came to 11 bases. Germline CDR1 PRHDT, CDR2 FYEKMQ (reference sequence). This CDR3 reads CASRRLFYEQYF. The CDR3 DNA reads as TGTGCCAGCCGGCGACTTTTCTACGAGCAGTACTTC.

In this sample, this clonotype turned up a few times. The rearrangement links TRBV12-3 or TRBV12-4 to TRBJ1-1; tentatively, D is TRBD1 (6 bases). This CDR3 has 13 amino acids. The germline V and J ends were trimmed by 5 bases and 5 bases, with 12 bases remaining between them. The chain's CDR3 is CASSQEGGTEAFF. CDR3 in DNA: TGTGCCAGCAGTCAGGAGGGGGGGACTGAAGCTTTCTTT.

This clonotype was seen repeatedly, ten times or more. The chain couples TRBV19 to TRBJ1-5, with a weak D call TRBD1 (5 bases). This CDR3 is 13 amino acids long. The germline V gene has CDR1 LNHDA and CDR2 SQIVND (reference sequence). V lost 3 bases to trimming and J lost 6 bases, with 9 bases between them. This CDR3 is CASSISGPQPQHF. As DNA, the CDR3 is TGTGCCAGTAGTATTTCAGGGCCTCAGCCCCAGCATTTT. The whole variable domain, filled in from reference TRBV19 and TRBJ1-5, reads DGGITQSPKYLFRKEGQNVTLSCEQNLNHDAMYWYRQDPGQGLRLIYYSQIVNDFQKGDIAEGYSVSREKKESFPLTVTSAQKNPTAFYLCASSISGPQPQHFGDGTRLSIL.

This sequence joins TRBV15 and TRBJ1-5, with a possible D match to TRBD1 (5 bases). This CDR3 contains 14 residues. The germline V and J ends were trimmed by 3 bases and 4 bases, with 10 bases remaining between them. CDR1 is LNHNV, CDR2 YYDKDF, per germline (reference sequence). This CDR3 is CATSSWGVNQPQHF. The CDR3 nucleotides are TGTGCCACCAGCAGCTGGGGGGTTAATCAGCCCCAGCATTTT.

With regard to this clonotype: One base away lies a much larger clone, so this may be a sequencing read error. J is TRBJ2-5 and V is TRBV2, with 9 bases fitting TRBD1. Germline V gene sequence: CDR1 SNHLY, CDR2 FYNNEI. CDR3 length: 14 amino acids. CDR3 nucleotides: TGTGCCGGCAGTGATAACAGGGGGCAGGAGACCCAGTACTTC. Amino acid sequence: CAGSDNRGQETQYF.